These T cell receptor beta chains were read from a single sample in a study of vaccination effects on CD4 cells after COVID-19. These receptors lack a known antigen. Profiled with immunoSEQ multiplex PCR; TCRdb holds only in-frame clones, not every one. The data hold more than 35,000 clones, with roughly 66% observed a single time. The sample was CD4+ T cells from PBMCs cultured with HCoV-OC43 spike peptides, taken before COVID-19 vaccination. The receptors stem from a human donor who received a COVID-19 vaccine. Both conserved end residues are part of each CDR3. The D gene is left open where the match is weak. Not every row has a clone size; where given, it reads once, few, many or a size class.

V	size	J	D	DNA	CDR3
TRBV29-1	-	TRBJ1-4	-	TGCAGCGTTGCCGGGGCCGGAGCAACTAATGAAAAACTGTTTTTT	CSVAGAGATNEKLFF
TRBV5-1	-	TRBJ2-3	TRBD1	TGCGCCACCCGGACAGGGGTTGTCACAGATACGCAGTATTTT	CATRTGVVTDTQYF
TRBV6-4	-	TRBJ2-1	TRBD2	TGTGCCAGCAGTGACTCTGGGGGAGGGCCCGATGAGCAGTTCTTC	CASSDSGGGPDEQFF
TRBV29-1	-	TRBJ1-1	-	TGCAGCCATTGGGGGGACACTGAAGCTTTCTTT	CSHWGDTEAFF
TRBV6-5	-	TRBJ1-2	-	TGTGCCAGCACCTCTGCAGGGCAGTTTGATGGCTACACCTTC	CASTSAGQFDGYTF
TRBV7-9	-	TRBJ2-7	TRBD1	TGTGCCAGCAGCTTAGTGGGACAGGGACCGGCGCAGTACTTC	CASSLVGQGPAQYF
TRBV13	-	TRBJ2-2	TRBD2	TGTGCCAGCAGCTTTCGACTAGCGGGGAACACCGGGGAGCTGTTTTTT	CASSFRLAGNTGELFF
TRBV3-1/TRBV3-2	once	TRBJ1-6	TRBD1	TGTGCCAGCAGCCAAGCAGGGACAGGTGGGAATTCACCCCTCCACTTT	CASSQAGTGGNSPLHF
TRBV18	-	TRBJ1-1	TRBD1	TGTGCCAGCTCACGCGACAAGGGGGCTTCGAACACTGAAGCTTTCTTT	CASSRDKGASNTEAFF
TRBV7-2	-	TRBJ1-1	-	TGTGCCAGCAGCACTTCCGGTTACATGCCGAACACTGAAGCTTTCTTT	CASSTSGYMPNTEAFF
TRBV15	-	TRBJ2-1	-	TGTGCCACACGAAAGACAGTCTACAATGAGCAGTTCTTC	CATRKTVYNEQFF
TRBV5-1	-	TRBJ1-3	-	TGCGCCAGCAGCTCGGTGACGGGAGGAACTGGAAACACCATATATTTT	CASSSVTGGTGNTIYF
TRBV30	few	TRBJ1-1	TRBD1	TGTGCCTGGAGTACGGGACAGGGTAACACTGAAGCTTTCTTT	CAWSTGQGNTEAFF
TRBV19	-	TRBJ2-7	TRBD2	TGTGCCAGTAGTATAGAACTAGCGGTAGTTGGCTACGAGCAGTACTTC	CASSIELAVVGYEQYF
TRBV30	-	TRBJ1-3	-	TGTGCCTGGAGTGTCGCGGGGGGCGATGGAAACACCATATATTTT	CAWSVAGGDGNTIYF
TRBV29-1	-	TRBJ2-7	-	TGCAGCGTTGTAAGCGACACCTCCTACGAGCAGTACTTC	CSVVSDTSYEQYF
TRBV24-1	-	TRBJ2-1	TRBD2	TGTGCCACCAGTGAGCGCGGGGGGGCTTCTCCCCGCGAGCAGTTCTTC	CATSERGGASPREQFF
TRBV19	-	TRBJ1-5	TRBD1	TGTGCCAGTATCCCGACAGGGGGCTATCAGCCCCAGCATTTT	CASIPTGGYQPQHF
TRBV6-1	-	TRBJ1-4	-	TGTGCCAGCAGTGAAGTGGGACCCAATGAAAAACTGTTTTTT	CASSEVGPNEKLFF
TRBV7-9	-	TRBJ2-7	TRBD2	TGTGCCAGCAGCTCCGTCTATCAAACGCGACGGGAGGGCCCCGAGCAGTACTTC	CASSSVYQTRREGPEQYF
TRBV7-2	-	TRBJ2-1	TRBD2	TGTGCCAGCAGCCGTCGCGGGACTAGCGGAGCCAATGAGCAGTTCTTC	CASSRRGTSGANEQFF
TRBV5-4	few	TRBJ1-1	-	TGTGCCAGCAGCACCCGGGGATACTCGAACACTGAAGCTTTCTTT	CASSTRGYSNTEAFF
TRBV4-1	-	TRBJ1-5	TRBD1	TGCGCCAGCAGCCAAGATGGGCCAGGGGGTATCGGTCAGCCCCAGCATTTT	CASSQDGPGGIGQPQHF